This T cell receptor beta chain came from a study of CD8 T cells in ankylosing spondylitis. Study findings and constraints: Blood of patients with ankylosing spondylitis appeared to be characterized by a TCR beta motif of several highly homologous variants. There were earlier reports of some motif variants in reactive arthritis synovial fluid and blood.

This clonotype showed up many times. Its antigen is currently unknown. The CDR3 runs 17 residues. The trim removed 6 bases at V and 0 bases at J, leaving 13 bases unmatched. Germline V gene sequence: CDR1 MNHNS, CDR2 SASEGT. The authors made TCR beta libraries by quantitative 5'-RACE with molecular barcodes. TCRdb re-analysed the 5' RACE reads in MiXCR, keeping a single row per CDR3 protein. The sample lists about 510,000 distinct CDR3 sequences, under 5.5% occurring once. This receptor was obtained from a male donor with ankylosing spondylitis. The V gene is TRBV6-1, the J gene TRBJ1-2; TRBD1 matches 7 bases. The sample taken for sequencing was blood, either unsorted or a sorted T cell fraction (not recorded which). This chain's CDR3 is CASRPDGTVLANYGYTF. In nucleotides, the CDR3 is TGTGCCAGCAGACCCGACGGGACAGTCTTAGCTAACTATGGCTACACCTTC.